This T cell receptor (beta chain) originates from a study of blood T cell repertoires in COVID-19. Trimming stripped 5 bases from V and 2 bases from J, with 10 bases between. Germline V gene sequence: CDR1 MNHEY, CDR2 SVGEGT. The CDR3 extends over 15 amino acids. Original processing notes: Researchers report that nucleated cell counts were estimated from reference gene primer amplification. TCRdb's table, derived via immunoSEQ multiplex PCR, lists solely in-frame clones and lacks some. V, J and clone size are taken as reported in that table, and D and trimming were inferred from the DNA itself. The sample carries under 60,000 clones, approximately 88% recorded once.

The V call is TRBV6-2 or TRBV6-3, the J call TRBJ2-6; tentative D call: TRBD2 (5 bases). Sample: peripheral blood. This clonotype was sampled from a man aged 25-45 years with COVID-19, enrolled during active disease. This CDR3 is CASSNPRAGANVLTF. CDR3 in DNA: TGTGCCAGCAGTAACCCGAGGGCTGGGGCCAACGTCCTGACTTTC.